This passage covers 17 T cell receptor beta chains from one sample sequenced in a study of T cell responses to AZD1222 COVID-19 vaccine. The data were produced by immunoSEQ multiplex PCR, yet TCRdb's version contains in-frame clones alone and is incomplete. The table includes over 130,000 clones, approximately 90% detected once. This specimen was peripheral blood, taken 28 days after the second AZD1222 dose. These receptors all stem from an adult who received the AZD1222 COVID-19 vaccine.

The chain couples TRBV12-3 or TRBV12-4 to TRBJ2-4; TRBD1 is a possible D gene (5 bases). The CDR3 totals 13 residues. The V end lost 3 bases, the J end lost 5 bases, and 8 bases lay between the germline ends. The CDR3 loop is CASSFQGENIQYF. The DNA for the CDR3 is TGTGCCAGCAGTTTTCAGGGTGAAAACATTCAGTACTTC.

The V and J genes are TRBV7-5 and TRBJ1-3. TRBV7-5 is termed a pseudogene. There are 15 residues in the CDR3. CDR3 loop: CARPLGGGTGNTIYF. In DNA form, the CDR3 reads TGTGCCAGACCCCTGGGCGGGGGCACTGGAAACACCATATATTTT.

The genes are TRBV2 and TRBJ2-2, with 10 bases identical to TRBD1. The length of the CDR3 is 16 residues. With 4 bases clipped from V and 4 bases from J, the junction kept 6 bases outside the gene matches. Germline lookup yields CDR1 SNHLY and CDR2 FYNNEI. As DNA, the CDR3 is TGTGCCAGCAGTGCCACGACAGGGGGCGTCACCGGGGAGCTGTTTTTT. Protein product: CASSATTGGVTGELFF. Variable domain in full (rest from reference TRBV2 and TRBJ2-2): EPEVTQTPSHQVTQMGQEVILRCVPISNHLYFYWYRQILGQKVEFLVSFYNNEISEKSEIFDDQFSVERPDGSNFTLKIRSTKLEDSAMYFCASSATTGGVTGELFFGEGSRLTVL.

This chain joins TRBV2 and TRBJ2-5, with 10 bases matching TRBD2. The V gene end was trimmed by 7 bases and the J gene end by 5 bases; junction bases not matched to a gene: 16. CDR3 length: 17 amino acids. Germline CDR1 SNHLY, CDR2 FYNNEI. The DNA for the CDR3 is TGTGCCAGCAACAGGAAAGCGGGAGGGCCGCTCGAGGAGACCCAGTACTTC. This translates into CASNRKAGGPLEETQYF. Looking up the rest from reference TRBV2 and TRBJ2-5 gives the full variable domain: EPEVTQTPSHQVTQMGQEVILRCVPISNHLYFYWYRQILGQKVEFLVSFYNNEISEKSEIFDDQFSVERPDGSNFTLKIRSTKLEDSAMYFCASNRKAGGPLEETQYFGPGTRLLVL.

The chain employs TRBV4-3 and TRBJ1-1; 8 positions agree with TRBD1. CDR3 length equals 14 residues. CDR1 and CDR2 from the germline V gene are LGHNA and YSLEER. V was clipped by 1 base and J by 13 bases; unmatched bases: 11. CDR3 region: CASSQGAGGMGVFF. In DNA form, the CDR3 reads TGCGCCAGCAGCCAAGGGGCAGGGGGCATGGGTGTTTTCTTT.

The CDR3 DNA is TGCAGCACCCCTCGGCAGGTGGGAATTGGCAATCAGCCCCAGCATTTT. Translated: CSTPRQVGIGNQPQHF. The chain links TRBV29-1 to TRBJ1-5, with D hard to call. The germline V gene has CDR1 SQVTM and CDR2 ANQGSEA. V lost 8 bases and J 2 bases, leaving 22 bases between the germline ends. The CDR3 covers 16 residues.

This chain uses TRBV10-2 with TRBJ1-1; D is ambiguous. V shed 6 bases and J shed 5 bases, with 16 bases lying between them. This CDR3 is built from 14 residues. Germline loops: CDR1 WSHSY, CDR2 SAAADI. The CDR3 here is CASRTDLVKTEAFF. The CDR3 DNA is TGCGCCAGCAGAACTGACTTGGTTAAGACTGAAGCTTTCTTT.

This rearrangement joins TRBV4-3 to TRBJ1-2; the D gene is possibly TRBD1 (6 bases). The ends were cut back, 2 bases at V and 3 bases at J, with 10 bases in the middle. CDR3 length equals 14 residues. Per the germline V gene, CDR1 is LGHNA and CDR2 is YSLEER. The CDR3 region is CASSQISGDYGYTF. Here the CDR3 DNA reads TGCGCCAGCAGCCAAATTTCAGGGGACTATGGCTACACCTTC.

V is TRBV12-3 or TRBV12-4 and J is TRBJ2-2; D gene unclear. The CDR3 sequence is 11 residues long. Trimming pared 6 bases from V and 8 bases from J, leaving 7 bases between. The CDR3 here is CASSPPGELFF. The CDR3 coding sequence is TGTGCCAGCAGCCCCCCGGGGGAGCTGTTTTTT.

V is TRBV27 and J is TRBJ1-1; D not resolved. V dropped 7 bases and J dropped 8 bases, with 11 bases sitting between them. Per the germline V gene, CDR1 is MNHEY and CDR2 is SMNVEV (reference sequence). The CDR3 loop spans 11 amino acids. CDR3: CASKNYREAFF. The CDR3 DNA follows: TGTGCCAGCAAAAATTATCGCGAAGCTTTCTTT.

The chain employs TRBV9 and TRBJ2-3; no clear D gene. The germline V gene has CDR1 SGDLS and CDR2 YYNGEE. This CDR3 has 14 amino acids. V was pared by 3 bases and J by 0 bases, with 8 bases between. CDR3 sequence (DNA): TGTGCCAGCAGCGCTGGCCCAAGCACAGATACGCAGTATTTT. It yields the protein CASSAGPSTDTQYF.

The chain employs TRBV2 and TRBJ2-1, with D possibly TRBD1 on 6 matching bases. The V end lost 6 bases, the J end lost 8 bases, and 20 bases lay between the germline ends. Germline-derived CDR1 and CDR2 are SNHLY and FYNNEI. The CDR3 length is 15 residues. The CDR3 DNA sequence: TGTGCCAGCAGACAGGGTTGGCCTGGCTTGGATGAGCAGTTCTTC. This gives the protein CASRQGWPGLDEQFF.

This chain uses TRBV2 with TRBJ1-2, with 7 bases lining up with TRBD1. CDR1 and CDR2 from the germline V gene are SNHLY and FYNNEI. Losses at the gene ends were 4 bases for V and 6 bases for J; bases not matched to a gene: 8. This CDR3 is 14 amino acids long. The CDR3 region has the DNA TGTGCCAGCAGTGGCGACAGGGTGTACGATGGCTACACCTTC. Translation gives CASSGDRVYDGYTF.

This chain uses TRBV3-1 (or the pseudogene TRBV3-2) with TRBJ2-1; TRBD2 agrees at 8 bases. Germline CDR1 reads LGHDT; CDR2 reads YNNKEL (reference sequence). Unmatched junction bases numbered 9, after V lost 1 base and J lost 7 bases. There are 16 residues in the CDR3. The CDR3 spells CASSQVAAGARNEQFF. As DNA, the CDR3 is TGTGCCAGCAGCCAAGTGGCAGCGGGAGCTCGTAATGAGCAGTTCTTC.

The chain has TRBV6-5 and TRBJ1-5, with a possible D match to TRBD1 (6 bases). V lost 9 bases to trimming and J lost 0 bases, with 15 bases between them. The CDR3 length is 15 residues. Looked up from germline, CDR1 is MNHEY and CDR2 is SVGAGI. The CDR3 spells CASMDSYYSNQPQHF. In nucleotides, the CDR3 is TGTGCCAGTATGGACAGTTACTATAGCAATCAGCCCCAGCATTTT.

The chain carries TRBV6-5 and TRBJ1-1, with a weak D call TRBD1 (6 bases). Trimming shortened V by 5 bases and J by 0 bases, and 10 bases separated the two germline ends. The CDR3 is made up of 14 amino acids. CDR1 and CDR2 (germline): MNHEY, SVGAGI. The CDR3 DNA reads as TGTGCCAGCAGTCCAAACAGGGTGAACACTGAAGCTTTCTTT. The encoded protein is CASSPNRVNTEAFF.

The J gene is TRBJ1-1, the V gene TRBV19; 7 positions match TRBD1. The germline gives CDR1 LNHDA, CDR2 SQIVND (reference sequence). The CDR3 sequence is 14 residues long. Trimming removed 7 bases from V and 4 bases from J; junction bases left unmatched: 9. This CDR3 reads CASISTGESTEAFF. The CDR3 DNA reads TGTGCCAGTATCAGCACAGGGGAGTCCACTGAAGCTTTCTTT.